This section outlines one TCR beta chain sequence together with its context. These data belong to a study of blood T cell repertoires in COVID-19. Study-wide context: Acute-phase and convalescent COVID-19 samples originated in the United States, Italy and Spain. T cells, B-cell-depleted T cells, or PBMCs supplied cDNA or gDNA.

In the original workflow: Amplified reference gene primers provided the basis for estimating nucleated cell counts. Produced via immunoSEQ multiplex PCR; TCRdb's table is partial and in-frame only. V and J calls and clone size come straight from that table; D and trimming were deduced from the DNA. This table has fewer than 200,000 clones, roughly 77% appearing once. The sample taken for sequencing was peripheral blood. This TCR derives from a man aged 65 to 79 with active or convalescent COVID-19.

The CDR3 here is CASSFSLGLADTGELFF. Written as DNA, the CDR3 is TGTGCCAGCAGTTTCAGTTTGGGACTAGCGGACACCGGGGAGCTGTTTTTT. This chain connects TRBV27 to TRBJ2-2, with 11 bases that match TRBD2. Per the germline V gene, CDR1 is MNHEY and CDR2 is SMNVEV (reference sequence). With V trimmed by 3 bases and J by 3 bases, 6 bases remained unmatched. This CDR3 has 17 amino acids.